This T cell receptor (beta chain) was documented in a study of cytomegalovirus exposure and HLA in healthy donors. PCR involved 60 Vbeta and 13 Jbeta primers. The repertoire was sequenced with immunoSEQ multiplex PCR; TCRdb's copy has only in-frame clones and lacks some. The repertoire holds roughly 99,000 clones, with around 69% as singletons. The CDR3 has 14 residues. Germline V gene data show CDR1 as LNHDA and CDR2 as SQIVND (reference sequence). V lost 6 bases, J lost 4 bases, and 13 bases lay in between. The receptor was derived from a man aged 18 to 30 in good health and CMV-seronegative. This chain connects TRBV19 to TRBJ1-3; no firm D call. Material: PBMCs. The CDR3 spells CASRTAPGGNTIYF. The CDR3 DNA sequence: TGTGCCAGTAGGACTGCCCCGGGAGGAAACACCATATATTTT.